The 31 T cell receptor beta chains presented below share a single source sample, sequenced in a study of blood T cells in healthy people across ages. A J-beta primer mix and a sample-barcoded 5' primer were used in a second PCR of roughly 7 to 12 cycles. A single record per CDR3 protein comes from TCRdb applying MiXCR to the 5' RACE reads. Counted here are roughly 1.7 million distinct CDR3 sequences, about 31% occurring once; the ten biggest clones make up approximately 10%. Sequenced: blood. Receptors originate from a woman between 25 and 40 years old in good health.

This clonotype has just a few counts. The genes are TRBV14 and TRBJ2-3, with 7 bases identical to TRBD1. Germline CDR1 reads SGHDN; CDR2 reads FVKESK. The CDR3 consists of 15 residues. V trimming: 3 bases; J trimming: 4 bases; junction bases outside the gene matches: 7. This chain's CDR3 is CASSQINRGSDTQYF. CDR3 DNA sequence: TGTGCCAGCAGCCAGATAAACAGGGGTTCAGATACGCAGTATTTT. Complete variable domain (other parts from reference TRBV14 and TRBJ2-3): EAGVTQFPSHSVIEKGQTVTLRCDPISGHDNLYWYRRVMGKEIKFLLHFVKESKQDESGMPNNRFLAERTGGTYSTLKVQPAELEDSGVYFCASSQINRGSDTQYFGPGTRLTVL.

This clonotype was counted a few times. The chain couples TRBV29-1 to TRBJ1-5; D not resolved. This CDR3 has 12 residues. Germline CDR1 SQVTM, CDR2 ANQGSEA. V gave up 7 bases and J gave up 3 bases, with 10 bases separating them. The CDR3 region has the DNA TGCAGCGGCCAGGTTCCCAATCAGCCCCAGCATTTT. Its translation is CSGQVPNQPQHF.

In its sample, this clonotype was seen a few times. The CDR3 reads CASSFGQADYGYTF. Here the CDR3 DNA reads TGTGCCAGCAGCTTCGGACAGGCGGACTATGGCTACACCTTC. The chain is built from TRBV25-1 and TRBJ1-2; TRBD1 matches at 7 bases. The CDR3 length is 14 residues. Germline-derived CDR1 and CDR2 are MGHDK and SYGVNS. The ends lost 6 bases at V and 3 bases at J; junction bases unmatched: 7.

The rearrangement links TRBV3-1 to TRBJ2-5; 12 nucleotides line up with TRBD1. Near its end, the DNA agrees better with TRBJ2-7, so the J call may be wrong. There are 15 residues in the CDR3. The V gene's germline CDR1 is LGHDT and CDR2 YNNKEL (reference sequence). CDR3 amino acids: CASSWDRGRVNEQYF. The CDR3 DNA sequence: TGTGCCAGTAGCTGGGACAGGGGGCGAGTGAACGAGCAGTACTTC.

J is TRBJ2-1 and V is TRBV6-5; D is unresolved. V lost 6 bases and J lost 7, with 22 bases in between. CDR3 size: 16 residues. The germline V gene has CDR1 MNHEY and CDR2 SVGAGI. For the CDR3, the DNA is TGTGCCAGCAGCCCCCGGGCCAGTGTTTTGGTTAATGAGCAGTTCTTC. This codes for CASSPRASVLVNEQFF.

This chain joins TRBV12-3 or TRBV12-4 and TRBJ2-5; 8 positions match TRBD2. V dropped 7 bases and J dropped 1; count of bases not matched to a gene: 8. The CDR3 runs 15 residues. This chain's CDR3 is CASNTGGGPQETQYF. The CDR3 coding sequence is TGTGCCAGCAACACCGGGGGGGGGCCCCAAGAGACCCAGTACTTC.

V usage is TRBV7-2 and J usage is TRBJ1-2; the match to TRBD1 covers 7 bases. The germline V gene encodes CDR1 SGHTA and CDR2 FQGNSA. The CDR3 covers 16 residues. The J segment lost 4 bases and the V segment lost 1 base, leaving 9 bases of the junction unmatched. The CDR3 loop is CASSLVTGLNGYGYTF. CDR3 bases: TGTGCCAGCAGCTTAGTGACAGGGTTAAATGGCTATGGCTACACCTTC.

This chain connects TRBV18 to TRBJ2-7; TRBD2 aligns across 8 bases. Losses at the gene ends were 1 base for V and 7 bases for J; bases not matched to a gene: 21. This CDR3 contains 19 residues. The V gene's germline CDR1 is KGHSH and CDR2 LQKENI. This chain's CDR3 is CASSPRLAGGITTSREQYF. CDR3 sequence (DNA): TGTGCCAGCTCACCACGCCTAGCGGGTGGGATTACCACCTCGCGTGAGCAGTACTTC.

CDR3 region: CSARDAGGASETQYF. The DNA for the CDR3 is TGCAGTGCTAGAGACGCCGGGGGGGCCTCGGAGACCCAGTACTTC. The V call is TRBV20-1, the J call TRBJ2-5; 8 bases are a match to TRBD2. Germline lookup yields CDR1 DFQATT and CDR2 SNEGSKA (reference sequence). Trimming at V came to 0 bases and at J to 5 bases, leaving 8 bases not matched to a gene. There are 15 residues in the CDR3.

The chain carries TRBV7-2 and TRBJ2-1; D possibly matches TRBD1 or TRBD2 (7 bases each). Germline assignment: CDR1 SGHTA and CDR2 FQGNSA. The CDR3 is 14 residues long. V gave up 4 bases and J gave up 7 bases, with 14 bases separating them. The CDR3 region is CASSWEGARNEQFF. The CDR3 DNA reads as TGTGCCAGCAGCTGGGAGGGGGCCAGAAATGAGCAGTTCTTC.

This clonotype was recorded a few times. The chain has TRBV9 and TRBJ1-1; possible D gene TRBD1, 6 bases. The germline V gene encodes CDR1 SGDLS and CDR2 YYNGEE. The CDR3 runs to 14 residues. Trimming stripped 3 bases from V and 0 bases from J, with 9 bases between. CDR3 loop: CASSGGHLNTEAFF. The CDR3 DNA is TGTGCCAGCAGCGGGGGACACTTGAACACTGAAGCTTTCTTT.

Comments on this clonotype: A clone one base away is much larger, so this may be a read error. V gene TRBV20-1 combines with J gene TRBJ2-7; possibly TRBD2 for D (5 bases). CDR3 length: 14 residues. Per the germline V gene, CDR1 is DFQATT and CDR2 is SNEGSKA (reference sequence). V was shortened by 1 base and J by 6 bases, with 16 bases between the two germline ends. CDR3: CSARVGEGTFEQYF. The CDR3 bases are TGCAGTGCTAGAGTCGGCGAGGGCACTTTCGAGCAGTACTTC.

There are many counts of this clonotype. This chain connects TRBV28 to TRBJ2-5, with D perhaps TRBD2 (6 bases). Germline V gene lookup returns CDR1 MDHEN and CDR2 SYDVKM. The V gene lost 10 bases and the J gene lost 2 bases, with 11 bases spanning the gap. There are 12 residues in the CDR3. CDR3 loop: CAIRGWQETQYF. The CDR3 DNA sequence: TGTGCCATCCGGGGGTGGCAAGAGACCCAGTACTTC. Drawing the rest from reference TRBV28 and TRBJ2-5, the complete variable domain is DVKVTQSSRYLVKRTGEKVFLECVQDMDHENMFWYRQDPGLGLRLIYFSYDVKMKEKGDIPEGYSVSREKKERFSLILESASTNQTSMYLCAIRGWQETQYFGPGTRLLVL.

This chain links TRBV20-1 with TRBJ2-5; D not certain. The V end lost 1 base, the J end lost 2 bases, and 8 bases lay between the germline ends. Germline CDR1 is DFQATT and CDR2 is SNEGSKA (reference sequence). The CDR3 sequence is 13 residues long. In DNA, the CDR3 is TGCAGTGCTAGAGTTGCTGGACAAGAGACCCAGTACTTC. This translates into CSARVAGQETQYF.

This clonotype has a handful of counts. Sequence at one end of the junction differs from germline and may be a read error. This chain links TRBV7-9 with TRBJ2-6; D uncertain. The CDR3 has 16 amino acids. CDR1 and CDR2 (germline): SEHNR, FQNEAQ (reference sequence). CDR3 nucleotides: TGTGCCAGCAGTTTAGGACGTTTCTCTGGGGCCAACGTCCTGACTTTC. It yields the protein CASSLGRFSGANVLTF.

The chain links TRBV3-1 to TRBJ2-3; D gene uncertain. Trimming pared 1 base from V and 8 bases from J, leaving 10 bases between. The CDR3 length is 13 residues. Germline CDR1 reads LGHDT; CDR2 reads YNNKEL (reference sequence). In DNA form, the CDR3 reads TGTGCCAGCAGCCAAGGGTTGGTAGCTACGCAGTATTTT. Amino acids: CASSQGLVATQYF.

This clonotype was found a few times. CDR3: CASSSRGLNYGYTF. CDR3 bases: TGTGCCAGCAGTTCACGGGGCTTAAACTATGGCTACACCTTC. The V call is TRBV27, the J call TRBJ1-2; D perhaps matches TRBD1 (5 bases). Germline V CDR1 and CDR2: MNHEY, SMNVEV (reference sequence). Trimming took off 4 bases at V and 2 bases at J, with 11 bases between the two ends. CDR3 length: 14 amino acids.

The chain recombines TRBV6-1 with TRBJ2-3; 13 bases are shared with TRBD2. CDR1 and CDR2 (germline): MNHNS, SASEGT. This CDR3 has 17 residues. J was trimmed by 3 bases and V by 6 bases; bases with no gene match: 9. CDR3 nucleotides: TGTGCCAGCAGCCTACTAGCGGGGGGGGCCCCAACAGATACGCAGTATTTT. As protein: CASSLLAGGAPTDTQYF.

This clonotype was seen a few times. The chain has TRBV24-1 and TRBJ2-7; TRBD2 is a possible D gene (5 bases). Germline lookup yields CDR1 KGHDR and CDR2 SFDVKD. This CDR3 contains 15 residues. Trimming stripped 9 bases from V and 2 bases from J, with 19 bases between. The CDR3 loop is CATQKGSVLTYEQYF. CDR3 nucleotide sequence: TGTGCCACCCAAAAAGGGAGTGTACTTACCTACGAGCAGTACTTC.

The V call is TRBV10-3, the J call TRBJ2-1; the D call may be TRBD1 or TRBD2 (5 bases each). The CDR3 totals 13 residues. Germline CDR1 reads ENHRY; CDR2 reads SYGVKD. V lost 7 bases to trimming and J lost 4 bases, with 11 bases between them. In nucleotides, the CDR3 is TGTGCCATCACCCAGGGACCTTACAATGAGCAGTTCTTC. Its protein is CAITQGPYNEQFF.

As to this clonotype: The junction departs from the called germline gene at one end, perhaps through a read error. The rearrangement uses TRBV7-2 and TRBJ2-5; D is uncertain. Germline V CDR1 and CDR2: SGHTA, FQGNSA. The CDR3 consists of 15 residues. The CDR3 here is CAGSLVTSPRETQYF. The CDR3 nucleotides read TGTGCCGGCAGCTTAGTGACCTCCCCGCGAGAGACCCAGTACTTC.

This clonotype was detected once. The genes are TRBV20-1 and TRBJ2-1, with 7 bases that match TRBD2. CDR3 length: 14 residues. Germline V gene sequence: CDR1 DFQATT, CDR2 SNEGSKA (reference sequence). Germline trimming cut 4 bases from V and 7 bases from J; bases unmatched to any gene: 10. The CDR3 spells CSATLAVKDNEQFF. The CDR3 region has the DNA TGCAGTGCTACCCTAGCGGTTAAGGATAATGAGCAGTTCTTC.

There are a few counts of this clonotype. Here the CDR3 reads CASSSILAGFNEQYF. CDR3 DNA: TGTGCCAGCAGCTCTATACTAGCGGGATTCAACGAGCAGTACTTC. The chain employs TRBV7-2 and TRBJ2-7, with 10 positions matching TRBD2. V lost 4 bases and J lost 5; bases outside the gene matches: 8. CDR3 length equals 15 residues. The germline V gene encodes CDR1 SGHTA and CDR2 FQGNSA.

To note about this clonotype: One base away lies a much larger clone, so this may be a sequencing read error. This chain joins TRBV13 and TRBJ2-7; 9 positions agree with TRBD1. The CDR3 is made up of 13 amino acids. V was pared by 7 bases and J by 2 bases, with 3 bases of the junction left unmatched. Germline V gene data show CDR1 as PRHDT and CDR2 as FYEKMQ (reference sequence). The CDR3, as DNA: TGTGCCAGCAACACAGGGGGCACCTACGAGCAGTACTTC. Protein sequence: CASNTGGTYEQYF.

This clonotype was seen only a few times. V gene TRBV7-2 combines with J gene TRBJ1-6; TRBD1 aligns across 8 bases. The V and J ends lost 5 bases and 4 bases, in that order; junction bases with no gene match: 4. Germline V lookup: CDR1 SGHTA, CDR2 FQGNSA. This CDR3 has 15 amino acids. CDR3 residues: CASSPGQAYNSPLHF. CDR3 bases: TGTGCCAGCAGCCCGGGACAGGCATATAATTCACCCCTCCACTTT.

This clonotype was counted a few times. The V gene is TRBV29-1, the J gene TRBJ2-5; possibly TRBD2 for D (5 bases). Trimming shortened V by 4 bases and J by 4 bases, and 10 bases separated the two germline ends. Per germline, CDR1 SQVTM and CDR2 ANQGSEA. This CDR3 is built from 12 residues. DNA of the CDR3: TGCAGCGTTGGTCGGGCGGGAGAGACCCAGTACTTC. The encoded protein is CSVGRAGETQYF.

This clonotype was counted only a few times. DNA of the CDR3: TGCGCCAGCAGCTTAGATAACATCAGGAATTCACCCCTCCACTTT. Translation gives CASSLDNIRNSPLHF. The V call is TRBV5-1, the J call TRBJ1-6; no clear D gene. This CDR3 comprises 15 residues. In germline, CDR1 is SGHRS, CDR2 YFSETQ. V lost 2 bases, J lost 7 bases, and 13 bases lay in between.

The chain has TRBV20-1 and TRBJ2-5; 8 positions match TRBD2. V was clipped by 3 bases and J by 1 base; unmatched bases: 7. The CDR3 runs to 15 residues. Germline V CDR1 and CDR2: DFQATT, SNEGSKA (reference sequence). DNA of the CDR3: TGCAGTGCTAGGGCCCCCCTAGCGGGCCAAGAGACCCAGTACTTC. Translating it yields CSARAPLAGQETQYF.

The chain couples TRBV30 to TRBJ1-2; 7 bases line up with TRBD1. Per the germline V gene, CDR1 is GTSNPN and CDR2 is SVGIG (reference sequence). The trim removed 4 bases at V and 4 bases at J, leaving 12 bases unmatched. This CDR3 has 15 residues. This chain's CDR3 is CAWNQAYSGGYGYTF. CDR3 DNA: TGTGCCTGGAACCAGGCCTACTCAGGGGGCTATGGCTACACCTTC.

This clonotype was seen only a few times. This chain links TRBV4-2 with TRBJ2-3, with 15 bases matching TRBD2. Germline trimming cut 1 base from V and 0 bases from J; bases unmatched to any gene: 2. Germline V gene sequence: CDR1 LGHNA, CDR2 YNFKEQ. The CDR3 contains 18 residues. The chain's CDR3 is CASSQGTSGRGSTDTQYF. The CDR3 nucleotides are TGTGCCAGCAGCCAAGGGACTAGCGGGAGGGGTAGCACAGATACGCAGTATTTT.

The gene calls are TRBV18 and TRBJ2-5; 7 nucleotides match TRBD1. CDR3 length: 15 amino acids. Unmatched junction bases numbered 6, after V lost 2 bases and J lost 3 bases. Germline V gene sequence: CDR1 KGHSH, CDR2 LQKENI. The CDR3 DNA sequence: TGTGCCAGCTCACCAAACGCCGGGACAGAAGAGACCCAGTACTTC. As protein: CASSPNAGTEETQYF.